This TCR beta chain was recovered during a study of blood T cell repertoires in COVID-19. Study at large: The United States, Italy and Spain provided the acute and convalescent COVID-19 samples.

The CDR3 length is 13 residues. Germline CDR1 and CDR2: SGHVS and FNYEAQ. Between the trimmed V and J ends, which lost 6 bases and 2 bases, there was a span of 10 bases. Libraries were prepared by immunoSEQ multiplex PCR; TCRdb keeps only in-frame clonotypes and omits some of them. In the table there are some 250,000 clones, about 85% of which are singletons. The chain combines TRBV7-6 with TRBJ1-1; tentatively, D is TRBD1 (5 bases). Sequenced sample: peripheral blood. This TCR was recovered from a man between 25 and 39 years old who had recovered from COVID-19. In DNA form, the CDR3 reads TGTGCCAGCAGGCGACAGCTAAACACTGAAGCTTTCTTT. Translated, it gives CASRRQLNTEAFF.